A single sample gave rise to the 21 T cell receptor beta chains below, sequenced in a study of T cell responses to AZD1222 COVID-19 vaccine. Libraries were prepared by immunoSEQ multiplex PCR; TCRdb keeps only in-frame clonotypes and omits some of them. The sample yields roughly 130,000 clones, 94% seen once. The source was peripheral blood, collected on day 0 of AZD1222 vaccination. The receptor set was obtained from an adult in good health.

The chain recombines TRBV7-9 with TRBJ1-3; D remains unclear. The germline V gene has CDR1 SEHNR and CDR2 FQNEAQ (reference sequence). Trimming stripped 5 bases from V and 0 bases from J, with 17 bases between. CDR3 size: 17 residues. CDR3 sequence reads: CASSPGLSPLSGNTIYF. The CDR3 region has the DNA TGTGCCAGCAGCCCGGGGTTGTCTCCGCTCTCTGGAAACACCATATATTTT.

The chain employs TRBV24-1 and TRBJ1-1, with TRBD1 identical over 7 bases. J was trimmed by 7 bases and V by 7 bases; bases with no gene match: 2. Germline CDR1 is KGHDR and CDR2 is SFDVKD. The CDR3 is 11 amino acids. The CDR3 sequence: CATSRDSEAFF. The CDR3 region has the DNA TGTGCCACCAGCCGGGACAGTGAAGCTTTCTTT.

V gene TRBV19 combines with J gene TRBJ1-6; D is ambiguous. Germline lookup yields CDR1 LNHDA and CDR2 SQIVND (reference sequence). The CDR3 consists of 14 residues. V shed 7 bases and J shed 0 bases, with 7 bases lying between them. As DNA, the CDR3 is TGTGCCAGTACCATCAGCTCCTATAATTCACCCCTCCACTTT. It yields the protein CASTISSYNSPLHF.

The chain combines TRBV5-1 with TRBJ2-1; TRBD2 matches at 7 bases. Germline assignment: CDR1 SGHRS and CDR2 YFSETQ. CDR3 length: 16 amino acids. Trimming cost V 0 bases and J 9 bases; bases outside gene matches: 12. The CDR3 sequence: CASSLAGTTLRREQFF. The DNA for the CDR3 is TGCGCCAGCAGCTTGGCCGGGACTACCTTGCGGCGTGAGCAGTTCTTC.

This chain links TRBV5-6 with TRBJ2-7, with D possibly being TRBD1 (6 bases). The germline CDR1 and CDR2 sequences are SGHDT and YYEEEE. The ends were cut back, 4 bases at V and 5 bases at J, with 22 bases in the middle. This CDR3 contains 16 residues. The CDR3 here is CASSPRGPAGGHEQYF. In DNA, the CDR3 is TGTGCCAGCAGCCCCAGGGGCCCAGCCGGAGGACACGAGCAGTACTTC.

The chain is built from TRBV18 and TRBJ1-3; perhaps TRBD1 as D (6 bases). Germline V lookup: CDR1 KGHSH, CDR2 LQKENI. This CDR3 has 14 amino acids. Trimming took off 5 bases at V and 4 bases at J, with 12 bases between the two ends. CDR3 sequence reads: CASSSDSSGNTIYF. DNA for the CDR3: TGTGCCAGCTCATCGGACAGCAGCGGAAACACCATATATTTT.

This sequence joins TRBV27 and TRBJ1-1; D gene ambiguous. There are 14 residues in the CDR3. Trimming pared 3 bases from V and 0 bases from J, leaving 8 bases between. Germline loops: CDR1 MNHEY, CDR2 SMNVEV (reference sequence). DNA of the CDR3: TGTGCCAGCAGTTTGAGGCTTATGAACACTGAAGCTTTCTTT. Residues: CASSLRLMNTEAFF.

The chain recombines TRBV4-1 with TRBJ1-1, with D unclear. The germline gives CDR1 MGHRA, CDR2 YSYEKL. Trimming shortened V by 2 bases and J by 1 base, and 20 bases separated the two germline ends. The CDR3 sequence is 18 residues long. The CDR3 bases are TGCGCCAGCAGCCAAAGCCTCGGGTTTCGATCCCCGAACACTGAAGCTTTCTTT. Residues: CASSQSLGFRSPNTEAFF.

This chain links TRBV18 with TRBJ1-1; possible D gene TRBD1, 5 bases. Per the germline V gene, CDR1 is KGHSH and CDR2 is LQKENI. V lost 3 bases and J lost 3, with 17 bases in between. There are 16 residues in the CDR3. CDR3 sequence (DNA): TGTGCCAGCTCACCGCAGGCTTCAGGGAGGGACACTGAAGCTTTCTTT. This codes for CASSPQASGRDTEAFF.

The chain employs TRBV10-2 and TRBJ1-5; D remains unclear. Germline-derived CDR1 and CDR2 are WSHSY and SAAADI. V lost 5 bases, J lost 7 bases, and 12 bases lay in between. The CDR3 sequence is 13 residues long. The CDR3 here is CASSSLGGQPQHF. The CDR3 coding sequence is TGCGCCAGCAGTTCCTTGGGAGGACAGCCCCAGCATTTT.

V gene TRBV19 combines with J gene TRBJ2-1; 11 bases are a match to TRBD2. The length of the CDR3 is 15 residues. V shed 3 bases, J shed 9 bases, and the junction held 7 bases outside the gene matches. CDR1 and CDR2 from the germline V gene are LNHDA and SQIVND (reference sequence). CDR3 coding DNA: TGTGCCAGTAGTATTAGCGGGAGGGGTCGAGGTGAGCAGTTCTTC. Its protein is CASSISGRGRGEQFF.

This chain uses TRBV5-6 with TRBJ2-7; D unclear. V lost 3 bases and J lost 3, with 10 bases in between. From germline, CDR1 is SGHDT and CDR2 YYEEEE. The CDR3 runs to 13 residues. The CDR3 is CASSSWAHYEQYF. The CDR3 bases are TGTGCCAGCAGCTCGTGGGCCCACTACGAGCAGTACTTC.

This clone was observed a single time. This rearrangement joins TRBV25-1 to TRBJ1-1; D is unclear. The CDR3 covers 14 residues. With 6 bases removed from V and 0 bases from J, the gap between germline ends came to 11 bases. The germline V gene has CDR1 MGHDK and CDR2 SYGVNS. CDR3 amino acids: CASSDGGLNTEAFF. CDR3 nucleotides: TGTGCCAGCAGCGACGGCGGTCTGAACACTGAAGCTTTCTTT.

The rearrangement links TRBV10-3 to TRBJ2-3; D ambiguous. Trimming removed 3 bases from V and 11 bases from J, with 15 bases in between. The germline V gene encodes CDR1 ENHRY and CDR2 SYGVKD. The CDR3 is made up of 13 amino acids. CDR3 region: CAISDVELPGQYF. CDR3 DNA sequence: TGTGCCATCAGTGATGTAGAACTCCCTGGGCAGTATTTT.

This clone has only one observation. The rearrangement links TRBV7-8 to TRBJ2-1; TRBD2 aligns across 9 bases. V was pared by 0 bases and J by 8 bases, with 11 bases of the junction left unmatched. Germline assignment: CDR1 SGHVS and CDR2 FQNEAQ. The length of the CDR3 is 17 residues. CDR3 nucleotides: TGTGCCAGCAGCTTAGCCCGGGTTAGCGGGAGTGTCGATGAGCAGTTCTTC. It specifies CASSLARVSGSVDEQFF.

The V and J genes are TRBV6-6 and TRBJ1-2; D is possibly TRBD1 (6 bases). V gave up 5 bases and J gave up 5 bases, with 9 bases separating them. This CDR3 has 12 amino acids. Germline V gene lookup returns CDR1 MNHNY and CDR2 SVGAGI (reference sequence). As DNA, the CDR3 is TGTGCCAGCAGTATGGACAGATATGGCTACACCTTC. It translates to CASSMDRYGYTF.

The chain joins TRBV9 to TRBJ2-7; TRBD2 aligns across 10 bases. The CDR3 has 14 residues. V shed 2 bases, J shed 5 bases, and the junction held 4 bases outside the gene matches. Germline CDR1 is SGDLS and CDR2 is YYNGEE. CDR3 loop: CASSVGAGGNEQYF. For the CDR3, the DNA is TGTGCCAGCAGCGTTGGAGCGGGAGGGAACGAGCAGTACTTC.

The chain joins TRBV29-1 to TRBJ1-1; TRBD1 matches 8 bases. CDR3 length equals 13 residues. V was pared by 5 bases and J by 7 bases, with 9 bases of the junction left unmatched. The germline V gene has CDR1 SQVTM and CDR2 ANQGSEA. The CDR3 sequence is CSVQSGTGREAFF. CDR3 nucleotides: TGCAGCGTTCAATCCGGGACAGGTCGTGAAGCTTTCTTT.

The chain carries TRBV5-4 and TRBJ1-2, with 9 bases that match TRBD1. This CDR3 has 17 residues. The V and J ends lost 4 bases and 4 bases, in that order; junction bases with no gene match: 14. Germline V gives CDR1 SGHNT, CDR2 YYREEE (reference sequence). CDR3 sequence reads: CASSPSLTPDRGYGYTF. In nucleotides, the CDR3 is TGTGCCAGCAGCCCCTCCCTTACACCGGACAGGGGCTATGGCTACACCTTC.

The J gene is TRBJ1-1, the V gene TRBV18, with TRBD1 matching 9 bases. CDR3 length: 17 amino acids. The V gene end was trimmed by 2 bases and the J gene end by 0 bases; junction bases not matched to a gene: 7. The germline gives CDR1 KGHSH, CDR2 LQKENI. CDR3 region: CASSPTGQGPMNTEAFF. The DNA of the CDR3 is TGTGCCAGCTCACCAACAGGACAGGGGCCTATGAACACTGAAGCTTTCTTT.

V and J are TRBV5-1 and TRBJ2-7; TRBD2 might be the D (6 bases). V was trimmed by 7 bases and J by 2 bases, leaving 16 bases between them. CDR1 and CDR2 (germline): SGHRS, YFSETQ. The CDR3 contains 14 residues. The CDR3 bases are TGCGCCAGCCTATCGGGGGACGTTCCCTACGAGCAGTACTTC. It codes for CASLSGDVPYEQYF.